The T cell receptor (beta chain) described here comes from a study of OX40 agonist ivuxolimab in advanced cancers. There are 17 residues in the CDR3. From germline, CDR1 is SGDLS and CDR2 YYNGEE. J was trimmed by 0 bases and V by 0 bases; bases with no gene match: 5. Assay: immunoSEQ multiplex PCR; the TCRdb copy retains only in-frame clones and omits some. The table lists about 63,000 clones, over 60% of them singletons. The rearrangement uses TRBV9 and TRBJ1-3; 8 positions match TRBD1. The sample was CD4+ or CD8+ T cells sorted from blood, taken in a trial of the OX40 agonist ivuxolimab. The clonotype comes from an adult with an advanced solid tumor such as melanoma, head and neck, liver or kidney cancer. CDR3 amino acids: CASSVVDRGLSGNTIYF. As DNA, the CDR3 is TGTGCCAGCAGCGTAGTAGACAGGGGCCTCTCTGGAAACACCATATATTTT.